This TCR beta chain was found in a study of cytomegalovirus exposure and HLA in healthy donors. The primer mix had 60 Vbeta and 13 Jbeta primers. Generated by immunoSEQ multiplex PCR, the TCRdb table keeps only in-frame clones and is missing some. The table lists some 190,000 clones, 70% to 75% of them singletons. V lost 8 bases and J 0 bases, leaving 17 bases between the germline ends. This CDR3 has 16 amino acids. Germline V CDR1 and CDR2: LNHDA, SQIVND (reference sequence). Notes on the study in general: Fewer N-insertions than the roughly 630-donor mean were reportedly shown by an Asian-associated ancestry cluster in a later analysis.

In regard to this clone: The antigen remains unidentified.

The specimen was PBMCs. The chain is built from TRBV19 and TRBJ1-5; a possible D gene is TRBD1 (5 bases). The clonotype originates from a woman younger than 45 in good health and CMV-seropositive. CDR3 DNA: TGTGCCAGTGGGAGGGGCGGGCCAAATAGCAATCAGCCCCAGCATTTT. Its protein is CASGRGGPNSNQPQHF.